This T cell receptor beta chain was captured in a study of T cell repertoires in cytomegalovirus infection. From the reads, TCRdb called clonotypes with MiXCR, one entry per CDR3 protein. The profile covers roughly 350,000 distinct CDR3 sequences, with about 32% appearing a single time and approximately 13% taken by the ten largest. Comments on this clonotype: The antigen is unknown.

The CDR3 has 13 amino acids. V was shortened by 5 bases and J by 10 bases, with 17 bases between the two germline ends. The sequences come from cultured PBMCs, collected from culture after CMV antigen stimulation. The V and J genes are TRBV12-3 or TRBV12-4 and TRBJ1-1; TRBD1 is a possible D gene (6 bases). The receptor's source is a human donor in good health (CMV status not recorded). Some clones in this sample may be carry-over from other donors' samples. CDR3 nucleotides: TGTGCCAGCAGTATCGACAGGCCCGCGGGAGCTTTCTTT. Its protein product is CASSIDRPAGAFF.